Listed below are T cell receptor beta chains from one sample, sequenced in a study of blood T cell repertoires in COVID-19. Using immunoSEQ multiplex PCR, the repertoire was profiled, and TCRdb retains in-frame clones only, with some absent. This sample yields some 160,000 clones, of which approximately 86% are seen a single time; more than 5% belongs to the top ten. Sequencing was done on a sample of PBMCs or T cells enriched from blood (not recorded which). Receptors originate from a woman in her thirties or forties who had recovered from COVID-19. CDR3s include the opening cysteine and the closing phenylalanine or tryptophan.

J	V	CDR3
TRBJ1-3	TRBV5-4	CASSLVGRGSGNTIYF
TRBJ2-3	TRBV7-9	CASSWRESDTQYF
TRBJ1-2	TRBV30	CAWRGFGPAGGYTF
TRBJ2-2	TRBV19	CASRLTNTGELFF
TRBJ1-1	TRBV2	CASNRPGTEAFF
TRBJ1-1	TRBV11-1	CASTFSRGAEAFF
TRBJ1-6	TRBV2	CASSERRQNNSPLHF
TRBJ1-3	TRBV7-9	CASSLQVRSGNTIYF
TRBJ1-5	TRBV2	CASSGHNQPQHF
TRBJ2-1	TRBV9	CASSVEGSGSFSYNEQFF
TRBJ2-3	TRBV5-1	CASSLDSRGTDTQYF
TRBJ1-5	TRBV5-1	CASSTGTGGQPQHF
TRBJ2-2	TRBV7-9	CASSTIGDRVDGELFF
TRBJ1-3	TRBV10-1	CASSAGWGGGNTIYF
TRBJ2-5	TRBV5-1	CASSSVDRGRRETQYF
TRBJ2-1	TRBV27	CASSPSGLAGGSSYNEQFF
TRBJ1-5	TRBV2	CASRTGGGSNQPQHF
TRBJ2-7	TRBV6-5	CASSYSGDSYEQYF
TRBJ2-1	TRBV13	CASSSLSGTLNEQFF
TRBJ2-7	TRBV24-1	CATSDRDNRSLEYF
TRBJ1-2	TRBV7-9	CASSRLATNYGYTF
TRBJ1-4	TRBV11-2	CASSLGGANEKLFF
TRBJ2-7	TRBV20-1	CSASGVDEQYF
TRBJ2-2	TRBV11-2	CASSLRGTNTGELFF
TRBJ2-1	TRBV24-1	CATSRRGAGNEQFF
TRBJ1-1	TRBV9	CASSVVGREDTEAFF
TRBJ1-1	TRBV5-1	CASSGTGGSTEAFF
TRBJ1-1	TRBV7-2	CASSSGTELEAFF
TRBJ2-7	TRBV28	CASSSYGLAGGLHSYEQYF
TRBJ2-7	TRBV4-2	CASSQESASAYEQYF
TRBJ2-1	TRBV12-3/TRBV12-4	CASSLVRNEQFF
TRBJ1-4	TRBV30	CAWSVSPTFRGFSSNEKLFF
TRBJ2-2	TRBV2	CASTWGPGGTGELFF
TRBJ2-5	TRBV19	CASSISRTGGRETQYF
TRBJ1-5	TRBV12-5	CASGLAGTEGPQHF
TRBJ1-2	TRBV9	CASSVEYRGENGYTF
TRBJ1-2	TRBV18	CASAQQGSGYGYTF
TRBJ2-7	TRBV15	CATSRGGTGGLNEQYF
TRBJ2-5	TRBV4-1	CASSQGTSGVGQETQYF
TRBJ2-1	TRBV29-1	CSVGVTGVNEQFF
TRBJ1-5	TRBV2	CASSVQTGSNQPQHF
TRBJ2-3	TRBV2	CASSGLAPSTDTQYF
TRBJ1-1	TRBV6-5	CASGLGQAENTEAFF
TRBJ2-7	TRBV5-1	CASSFSSGNYEQYF
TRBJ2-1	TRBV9	CASNRLGAGVSNEQFF
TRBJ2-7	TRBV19	CASVASTGFGEQYF
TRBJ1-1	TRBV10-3	CAISESGGATEAFF
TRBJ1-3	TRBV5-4	CASSLRFGTASGNTIYF
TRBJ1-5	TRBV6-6	CASRLVSNQPQHF
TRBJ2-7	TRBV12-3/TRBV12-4	CASTQTFHYEQYF
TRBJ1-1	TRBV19	CASSISLTEAFF
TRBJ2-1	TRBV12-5	CASGPSGRGDNEQFF
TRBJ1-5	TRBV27	CASPLLSNQPQHF
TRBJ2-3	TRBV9	CASSVARADTQYF
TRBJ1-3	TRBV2	CASIRQGAGNTIYF
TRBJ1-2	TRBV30	CASGQNYGYTF
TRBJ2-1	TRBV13	CASSPQTSGGYNEQFF
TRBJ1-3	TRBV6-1	CASSEAGGSGNTIYF
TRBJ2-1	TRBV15	CATSSRTGENRDEQFF